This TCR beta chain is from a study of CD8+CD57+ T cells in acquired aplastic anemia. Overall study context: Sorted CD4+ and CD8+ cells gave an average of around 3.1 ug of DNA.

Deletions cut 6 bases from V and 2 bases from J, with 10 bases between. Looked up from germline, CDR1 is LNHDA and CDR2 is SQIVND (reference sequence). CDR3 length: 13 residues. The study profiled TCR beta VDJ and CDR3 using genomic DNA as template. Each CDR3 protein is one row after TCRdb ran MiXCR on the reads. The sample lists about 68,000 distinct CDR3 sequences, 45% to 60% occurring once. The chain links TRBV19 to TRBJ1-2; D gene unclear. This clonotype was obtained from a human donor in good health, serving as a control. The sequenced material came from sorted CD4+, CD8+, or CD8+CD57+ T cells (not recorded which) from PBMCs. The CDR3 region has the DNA TGTGCCAGTAGCCCCCAGCTGAACTATGGCTACACCTTC. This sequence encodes CASSPQLNYGYTF. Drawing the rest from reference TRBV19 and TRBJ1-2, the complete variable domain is DGGITQSPKYLFRKEGQNVTLSCEQNLNHDAMYWYRQDPGQGLRLIYYSQIVNDFQKGDIAEGYSVSREKKESFPLTVTSAQKNPTAFYLCASSPQLNYGYTFGSGTRLTVV.